This passage covers 25 T cell receptor beta chains from one sample sequenced in a study of shared clonotypes between healthy human individuals. Here immunoSEQ multiplex PCR was the method, and the copy in TCRdb shows in-frame clones only, minus some. Here the sample spans a few million clones, approximately 96% being singletons. The source material was naive CD4+ T cells sorted from blood. The subset is: CD45RA+ positively selected. All receptors come from a man between 18 and 29 years old in good health.

Worth noting for this clone: Other nucleotide sequences in the sample specify the same CDR3. This chain joins TRBV2 and TRBJ2-2, with D unclear. In germline, CDR1 is SNHLY, CDR2 FYNNEI. The CDR3 is made up of 14 amino acids. Trimming cost V 7 bases and J 2 bases, with 11 bases left between them. CDR3 amino acids: CASKGRSNTGELFF. The DNA for the CDR3 is TGTGCCAGCAAGGGCCGTTCAAACACCGGGGAGCTGTTTTTT.

V is TRBV7-2 and J is TRBJ2-7; D remains unclear. Trimming took off 1 base at V and 5 bases at J, with 6 bases between the two ends. Germline values: CDR1 SGHTA, CDR2 FQGNSA. The CDR3 contains 12 residues. The CDR3 sequence is CASSLGANEQYF. The CDR3, as DNA: TGTGCCAGCAGCTTAGGTGCCAACGAGCAGTACTTC.

This chain connects TRBV11-3 to TRBJ2-7; TRBD1 is a possible D gene (6 bases). The V and J ends lost 0 bases and 3 bases respectively, with 12 bases between them. From germline, CDR1 is SGHNT and CDR2 YENEEA. The CDR3 has 15 amino acids. The CDR3 DNA reads as TGTGCCAGCAGCTTAGATCGGCACAGGGACTACGAGCAGTACTTC. Protein sequence: CASSLDRHRDYEQYF.

V and J are TRBV5-4 and TRBJ1-4, with 7 bases matching TRBD1. V trimming: 3 bases; J trimming: 0 bases; junction bases outside the gene matches: 5. Germline V gene data show CDR1 as SGHNT and CDR2 as YYREEE (reference sequence). The CDR3 totals 16 residues. Here the CDR3 DNA reads TGTGCCAGCAGCTCGGGACAGACCACAACTAATGAAAAACTGTTTTTT. Its protein is CASSSGQTTTNEKLFF.

The V and J genes are TRBV2 and TRBJ2-7; perhaps D is TRBD1 or TRBD2 (7 bases each). The germline V gene encodes CDR1 SNHLY and CDR2 FYNNEI. V lost 7 bases and J 0 bases, leaving 16 bases between the germline ends. This CDR3 has 15 residues. The CDR3 nucleotides read TGTGCCAGCAAGGGGGGGGACAGTCCCTCCTACGAGCAGTACTTC. Its protein is CASKGGDSPSYEQYF.

The chain links TRBV14 to TRBJ2-5; TRBD1 aligns across 7 bases. With V trimmed by 1 base and J by 4 bases, 0 bases remained unmatched. Germline CDR1 SGHDN, CDR2 FVKESK. The CDR3 has 13 amino acids. CDR3 DNA: TGTGCCAGCAGCCAAGGGACAGGAGAGACCCAGTACTTC. Translated, it gives CASSQGTGETQYF.

This chain joins TRBV5-6 and TRBJ1-2; D remains ambiguous. The CDR3 is 15 residues long. Looked up from germline, CDR1 is SGHDT and CDR2 is YYEEEE. V was clipped by 0 bases and J by 1 base, with 10 bases between them. CDR3 sequence: CASSLGQVDNYGYTF. For the CDR3, the DNA is TGTGCCAGCAGCTTGGGGCAGGTCGATAACTATGGCTACACCTTC. Full variable domain (missing parts from reference TRBV5-6 and TRBJ1-2): DAGVTQSPTHLIKTRGQQVTLRCSPKSGHDTVSWYQQALGQGPQFIFQYYEEEERQRGNFPDRFSGHQFPNYSSELNVNALLLGDSALYLCASSLGQVDNYGYTFGSGTRLTVV.

V and J are TRBV6-1 and TRBJ2-3, with 9 bases that match TRBD2. V shed 5 bases and J 3 bases; nucleotides not matched to a gene: 6. Germline lookup yields CDR1 MNHNS and CDR2 SASEGT. The CDR3 runs 15 residues. The CDR3 is CASSQGSGGTDTQYF. Written as DNA, the CDR3 is TGTGCCAGCAGTCAGGGGAGCGGGGGGACAGATACGCAGTATTTT.

The CDR3 region has the DNA TGTGCCTGGAGTCTGGAGAACACCATATATTTT. As protein: CAWSLENTIYF. The chain recombines TRBV30 with TRBJ1-3; D call uncertain. Germline V gene sequence: CDR1 GTSNPN, CDR2 SVGIG (reference sequence). The CDR3 is 11 residues long. V lost 2 bases, J lost 7 bases, and 6 bases lay in between.

V is TRBV5-1 and J is TRBJ2-2, with 7 bases fitting TRBD2. CDR1 SGHRS and CDR2 YFSETQ come from the germline V gene. The CDR3 spans 15 residues. Trimming cost V 4 bases and J 4 bases; bases outside gene matches: 7. The CDR3 is CASSPGEGSTGELFF. The CDR3 DNA reads as TGCGCCAGCAGCCCGGGGGAGGGATCCACCGGGGAGCTGTTTTTT.

The chain joins TRBV20-1 to TRBJ2-4; D tentatively fits TRBD1 or TRBD2 (5 bases each). CDR3 length: 11 residues. Germline V gene sequence: CDR1 DFQATT, CDR2 SNEGSKA (reference sequence). The V end lost 1 base, the J end lost 13 bases, and 11 bases lay between the germline ends. The DNA of the CDR3 is TGCAGTGCTAGAGGGGCCGGGGCACAGTACTTC. Protein: CSARGAGAQYF.

V is TRBV13 and J is TRBJ2-7; 10 positions match TRBD2. The germline V gene has CDR1 PRHDT and CDR2 FYEKMQ (reference sequence). Trimming at V came to 2 bases and at J to 2 bases, leaving 3 bases not matched to a gene. The CDR3 loop spans 15 amino acids. In DNA, the CDR3 is TGTGCCAGCAGCTTAAAAGCGGGGGGGCCCTACGAGCAGTACTTC. It encodes CASSLKAGGPYEQYF. The whole variable domain, remainder taken from reference TRBV13 and TRBJ2-7, is AAGVIQSPRHLIKEKRETATLKCYPIPRHDTVYWYQQGPGQDPQFLISFYEKMQSDKGSIPDRFSAQQFSDYHSELNMSSLELGDSALYFCASSLKAGGPYEQYFGPGTRLTVT.

This clone appeared once. This chain uses TRBV18 with TRBJ2-5; 12 nucleotides agree with TRBD1. This CDR3 is 14 amino acids long. The trim removed 3 bases at V and 9 bases at J, leaving 5 bases unmatched. CDR1 and CDR2 from the germline V gene are KGHSH and LQKENI. The chain's CDR3 is CASSPQGTGGSQYF. The CDR3, as DNA: TGTGCCAGCTCACCCCAGGGGACAGGGGGCTCCCAGTACTTC.

The chain links TRBV27 to TRBJ1-6; 8 bases map to TRBD1. This CDR3 is built from 13 residues. In germline, CDR1 is MNHEY, CDR2 SMNVEV (reference sequence). V was pared by 6 bases and J by 9 bases, with 4 bases of the junction left unmatched. In DNA, the CDR3 is TGTGCCAGCAGAGGGACAGGAGTTTCACCCCTCCACTTT. It yields the protein CASRGTGVSPLHF.

The rearrangement joins TRBV27 to TRBJ2-5; 7 bases agree with TRBD1. CDR1 and CDR2 (germline): MNHEY, SMNVEV (reference sequence). This CDR3 has 15 residues. The junction had 8 bases not matched to a gene; V was cut back by 6 bases and J by 1 base. CDR3 protein: CASSPGQAGQETQYF. In nucleotides, the CDR3 is TGTGCCAGCAGCCCCGGACAGGCGGGCCAAGAGACCCAGTACTTC.

The chain uses TRBV5-6 and TRBJ1-3; D might be TRBD1 (5 bases). The CDR3 sequence is 14 residues long. V lost 4 bases to trimming and J lost 2 bases, with 10 bases between them. Looked up from germline, CDR1 is SGHDT and CDR2 is YYEEEE. The CDR3 sequence: CASSAGVPGNTIYF. The CDR3 DNA reads TGTGCCAGCAGCGCGGGGGTTCCTGGAAACACCATATATTTT.

The chain couples TRBV30 to TRBJ1-6, with unresolved D. This CDR3 contains 13 residues. Germline V gene sequence: CDR1 GTSNPN, CDR2 SVGIG (reference sequence). Trimming took off 3 bases at V and 10 bases at J, with 13 bases between the two ends. CDR3 region: CAWSPRRQSPLHF. Here the CDR3 DNA reads TGTGCCTGGAGCCCCCGTCGTCAATCACCCCTCCACTTT.

In its sample, this clone was seen once. This chain uses TRBV30 with TRBJ1-6; no clear D. The CDR3 sequence is 12 residues long. Germline loops: CDR1 GTSNPN, CDR2 SVGIG (reference sequence). Trimming left V 3 bases short and J 8 bases short, with 8 bases between. CDR3 sequence (DNA): TGTGCCTGGAGCCGTATATATTCACCCCTCCACTTT. It is translated as CAWSRIYSPLHF.

This chain joins TRBV2 and TRBJ2-1, with TRBD2 identical over 10 bases. Trimming removed 2 bases from V and 4 bases from J; junction bases left unmatched: 2. CDR3 length: 15 residues. Looked up from germline, CDR1 is SNHLY and CDR2 is FYNNEI. This CDR3 is CASSETSGDYNEQFF. The CDR3 coding sequence is TGTGCCAGCAGTGAAACTAGCGGGGATTACAATGAGCAGTTCTTC.

The chain recombines TRBV11-3 with TRBJ2-7, with 10 nucleotides matching TRBD1. The CDR3 spans 15 residues. Germline loops: CDR1 SGHNT, CDR2 YENEEA. The V segment lost 5 bases and the J segment 3 bases; nucleotides outside the gene matches: 7. The chain's CDR3 is CASSLSRTGGYEQYF. The CDR3 DNA is TGTGCCAGCAGCCTCAGCCGGACAGGGGGCTACGAGCAGTACTTC.

The rearrangement joins TRBV30 to TRBJ1-4; D gene uncertain. Trimming left V 2 bases short and J 0 bases short, with 10 bases between. Germline CDR1 is GTSNPN and CDR2 is SVGIG (reference sequence). This CDR3 is 15 amino acids long. CDR3 in amino acids: CAWSSGFATNEKLFF. The CDR3 DNA reads TGTGCCTGGAGTAGTGGATTTGCAACTAATGAAAAACTGTTTTTT.

The rearrangement links TRBV2 to TRBJ2-5, with D unclear. The V end was cut by 6 bases, the J end by 4 bases, with 15 bases between. The CDR3 sequence is 14 residues long. Germline loops: CDR1 SNHLY, CDR2 FYNNEI. The CDR3 DNA follows: TGTGCCAGCAGACTGGGATCATTGGGAGAGACCCAGTACTTC. This codes for CASRLGSLGETQYF.

The chain has TRBV5-1 and TRBJ2-7, with TRBD1 as a possible D gene (6 bases). The CDR3 extends over 13 amino acids. Germline V gene lookup returns CDR1 SGHRS and CDR2 YFSETQ. Trimming cost V 4 bases and J 6 bases, with 14 bases left between them. CDR3 residues: CASSRTGSAEQYF. The DNA for the CDR3 is TGCGCCAGCAGCCGTACAGGGTCAGCCGAGCAGTACTTC.

This rearrangement joins TRBV5-1 to TRBJ1-1, with 9 bases aligning to TRBD1. The germline CDR1 and CDR2 sequences are SGHRS and YFSETQ. The CDR3 totals 15 residues. V was clipped by 4 bases and J by 0 bases; unmatched bases: 4. CDR3 in amino acids: CASSRGQGMNTEAFF. In nucleotides, the CDR3 is TGCGCCAGCAGCAGGGGACAGGGCATGAACACTGAAGCTTTCTTT.

The chain recombines TRBV30 with TRBJ2-5; the D call may be TRBD1 or TRBD2 (6 bases each). V lost 0 bases and J lost 5, with 13 bases in between. The CDR3 loop spans 14 amino acids. Per the germline V gene, CDR1 is GTSNPN and CDR2 is SVGIG (reference sequence). The CDR3 here is CAWSVLRGLETQYF. The CDR3 DNA is TGTGCCTGGAGTGTACTTCGGGGGCTGGAGACCCAGTACTTC.